One sample yielded the 8 T cell receptor beta chains listed below, sequenced in a study of cytomegalovirus exposure and HLA in healthy donors (dated by TCRdb to 2016 to 2017). Receptors were amplified or captured by the immunoSEQ multiplex PCR assay. For the multiplex PCR, a mixture combining 60 forward primers for TCR Vbeta segments and 13 reverse primers for TCR Jbeta segments was used. Held by TCRdb, this immuneACCESS table contains in-frame sequences only and omits some clones. Under half of the omission traces to an unresolved V gene where checked; the cause of the rest is unknown. Recorded for this sample are about 180,000 clones; 80% of them occurred a single time. The ten largest clonotypes hold around 1.4% of the sample. The specimen sequenced was PBMCs. All receptors derive from a girl between 5 and 17 years old in good health and CMV-seropositive.

This clone was recorded once. The chain couples TRBV6-4 to TRBJ1-1; D is possibly TRBD1 (5 bases). Germline-derived CDR1 and CDR2 are MRHNA and SNTAGT. V gave up 2 bases and J gave up 4 bases, with 11 bases separating them. The CDR3 contains 14 residues. CDR3 in amino acids: CASSDGHPATEAFF. The DNA for the CDR3 is TGTGCCAGCAGTGACGGACACCCGGCCACTGAAGCTTTCTTT.

The V and J genes are TRBV15 and TRBJ2-7; TRBD2 is a possible D gene (5 bases). V gave up 7 bases and J gave up 0 bases, with 10 bases separating them. CDR1 is LNHNV and CDR2 is YYDKDF in the germline V gene (reference sequence). This CDR3 contains 13 residues. The chain's CDR3 is CATKGGDSYEQYF. CDR3 in DNA: TGTGCCACCAAAGGAGGAGACTCCTACGAGCAGTACTTC.

This clone turned up a few times. The J gene is TRBJ2-7, the V gene TRBV5-1; TRBD1 aligns across 7 bases. Germline-derived CDR1 and CDR2 are SGHRS and YFSETQ. This CDR3 comprises 13 residues. V dropped 5 bases and J dropped 5; count of bases not matched to a gene: 7. Here the CDR3 DNA reads TGCGCCAGCAGATACAGGGGTATCGACGAGCAGTACTTC. It encodes CASRYRGIDEQYF.

The V gene is TRBV27, the J gene TRBJ2-3, with 11 positions matching TRBD2. Trimming at V came to 6 bases and at J to 4 bases, leaving 3 bases not matched to a gene. CDR3 length: 14 residues. Germline loops: CDR1 MNHEY, CDR2 SMNVEV (reference sequence). This CDR3 reads CASRRLAGPDTQYF. CDR3 coding DNA: TGTGCCAGCAGGAGACTAGCGGGACCAGATACGCAGTATTTT.

The chain links TRBV4-3 to TRBJ2-1, with TRBD2 matching over 9 bases. After removal of 1 base from V and 4 bases from J, the junction contained 14 bases not matched to a gene. The germline V gene encodes CDR1 LGHNA and CDR2 YSLEER. This CDR3 region has 19 residues. The DNA for the CDR3 is TGCGCCAGCAGCCAAGCGCCATGGCGGGAGGGCCGGAAATACAATGAGCAGTTCTTC. Its protein is CASSQAPWREGRKYNEQFF.

This clone has more than one count but fewer than ten. CDR3 sequence (DNA): TGCGCCAGCAGCTTGGGGCTAGCGGGAACCGCTAGCACAGATACGCAGTATTTT. Encoded protein: CASSLGLAGTASTDTQYF. The V call is TRBV5-1, the J call TRBJ2-3; 9 bases map to TRBD2. Germline V gives CDR1 SGHRS, CDR2 YFSETQ. The CDR3 has 18 amino acids. V gave up 0 bases and J gave up 0 bases; unmatched junction bases: 8. Together with reference TRBV5-1 and TRBJ2-3, the CDR3 gives the full variable domain: KAGVTQTPRYLIKTRGQQVTLSCSPISGHRSVSWYQQTPGQGLQFLFEYFSETQRNKGNFPGRFSGRQFSNSRSEMNVSTLELGDSALYLCASSLGLAGTASTDTQYFGPGTRLTVL.

The gene calls are TRBV21-1 and TRBJ2-1; the table's D call, TRBD2, has no DNA check behind it. TRBV21-1 is designated a pseudogene. The CDR3 sequence is 18 residues long. The CDR3 spells CASSKYDVKRVSYNEQFF. CDR3 sequence (DNA): TGTGCCAGCAGCAAATACGATGTAAAGCGGGTATCCTACAATGAGCAGTTCTTC.

The chain joins TRBV18 to TRBJ1-2; D remains unclear. Germline lookup yields CDR1 KGHSH and CDR2 LQKENI. V lost 3 bases, J lost 8 bases, and 16 bases lay in between. This CDR3 is built from 14 residues. CDR3 bases: TGTGCCAGCTCACCCTCAGGACTTAGCCGGGGCTACACCTTC. This codes for CASSPSGLSRGYTF.